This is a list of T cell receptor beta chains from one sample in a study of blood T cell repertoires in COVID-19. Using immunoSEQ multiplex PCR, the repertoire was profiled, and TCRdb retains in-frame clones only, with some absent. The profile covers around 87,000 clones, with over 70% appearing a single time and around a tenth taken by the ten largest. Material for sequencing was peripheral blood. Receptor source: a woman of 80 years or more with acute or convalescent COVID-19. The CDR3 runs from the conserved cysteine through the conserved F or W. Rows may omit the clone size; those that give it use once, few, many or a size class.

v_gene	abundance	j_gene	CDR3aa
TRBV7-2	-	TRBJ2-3	CASSPYATGYSTDTQYF
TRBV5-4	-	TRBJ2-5	CASSSARGETQYF
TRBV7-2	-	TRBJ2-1	CASSLDLSEQFF
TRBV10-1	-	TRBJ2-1	CASSEGRFPQDEQFF
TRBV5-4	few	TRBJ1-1	CASSPSGQGREAFF
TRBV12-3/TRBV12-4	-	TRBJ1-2	CASSLNSYGYTF
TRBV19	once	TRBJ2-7	CASSQSGQSLIEQYF
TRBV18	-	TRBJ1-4	CASSPDRINEKLFF
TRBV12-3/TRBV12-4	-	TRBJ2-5	CASSSSYQETQYF
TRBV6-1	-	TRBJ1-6	CASSDTYRGRSSPLHF
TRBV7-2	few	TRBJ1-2	CASSPTEAPVYGYTF
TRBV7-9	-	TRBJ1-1	CASSLGQGAGTEAFF
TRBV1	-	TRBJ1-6	CTSSPRDRANSPLHF
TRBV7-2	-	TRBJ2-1	CASSLVADNEQFF
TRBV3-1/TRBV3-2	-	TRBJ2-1	CASSQAGSLAAGEQFF
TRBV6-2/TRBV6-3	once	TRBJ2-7	CASSYTTGLAGVSLSYEQYF
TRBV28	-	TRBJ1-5	CASFEGGRAHSNQPQHF
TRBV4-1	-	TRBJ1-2	CASSQDGGGRLYGYTF
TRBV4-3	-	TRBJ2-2	CASSQDWMDRAGDTGELFF
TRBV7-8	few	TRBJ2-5	CASSSQLDRPQETQYF
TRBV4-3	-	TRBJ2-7	CASSQETSPLYEQYF
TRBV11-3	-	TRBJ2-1	CASSLGERPFGDEQFF
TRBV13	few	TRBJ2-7	CASSHRQTYEQYF
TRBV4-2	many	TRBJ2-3	CASSHLAGISTDTQYF
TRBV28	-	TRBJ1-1	CASNPPDSFNTEAFF
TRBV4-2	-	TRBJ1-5	CASGPGGVGNQPQHF
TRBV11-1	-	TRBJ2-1	CASSLQGPPPGNEQFF
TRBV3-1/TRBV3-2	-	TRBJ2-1	CASSRSSGPYNEQFF
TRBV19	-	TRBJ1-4	CASNSGQFNEKLFF
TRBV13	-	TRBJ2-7	CASSSARQGDYEQYF
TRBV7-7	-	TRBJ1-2	CASSLVDQGKYGYTF
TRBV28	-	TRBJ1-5	CASSFQGSGDQPQHF
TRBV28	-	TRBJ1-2	CASRTTGTAYGYTF
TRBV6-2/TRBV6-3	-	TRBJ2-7	CASSYPGTEEQYF
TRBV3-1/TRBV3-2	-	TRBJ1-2	CASSQGAGTGRGYTF
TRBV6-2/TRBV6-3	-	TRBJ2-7	CASRPSGESSEQYF
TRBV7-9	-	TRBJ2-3	CASSLVSASTDTQYF
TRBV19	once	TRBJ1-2	CASRTGNYGYTF
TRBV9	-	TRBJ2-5	CASSASGGRGRETQYF
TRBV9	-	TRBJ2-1	CASSVGAGNVNNEQFF
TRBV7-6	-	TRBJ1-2	CASSRGHESRKYGYTF
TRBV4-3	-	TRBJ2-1	CASSQLAEISNEQFF
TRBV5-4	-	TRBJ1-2	CASSSPGQGAYGYTF
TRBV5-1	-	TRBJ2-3	CASTLAYTSGDTDTQYF
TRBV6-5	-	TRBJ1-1	CASSYFQGAGNTEAFF
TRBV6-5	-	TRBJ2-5	CASSLGQLGAQYF
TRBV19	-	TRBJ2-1	CASSVLEWDRVQFF
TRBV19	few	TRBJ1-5	CASSNPGQFSNQPQHF
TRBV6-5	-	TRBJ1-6	CASSYTQGENSPLHF
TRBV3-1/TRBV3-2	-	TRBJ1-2	CASSQVHDMFVYGYTF
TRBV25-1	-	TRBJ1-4	CASIPTGFDEKLFF
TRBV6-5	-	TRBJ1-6	CASSSAHPAGSPLHF
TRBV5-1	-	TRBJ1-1	CASNPSPNTEAFF